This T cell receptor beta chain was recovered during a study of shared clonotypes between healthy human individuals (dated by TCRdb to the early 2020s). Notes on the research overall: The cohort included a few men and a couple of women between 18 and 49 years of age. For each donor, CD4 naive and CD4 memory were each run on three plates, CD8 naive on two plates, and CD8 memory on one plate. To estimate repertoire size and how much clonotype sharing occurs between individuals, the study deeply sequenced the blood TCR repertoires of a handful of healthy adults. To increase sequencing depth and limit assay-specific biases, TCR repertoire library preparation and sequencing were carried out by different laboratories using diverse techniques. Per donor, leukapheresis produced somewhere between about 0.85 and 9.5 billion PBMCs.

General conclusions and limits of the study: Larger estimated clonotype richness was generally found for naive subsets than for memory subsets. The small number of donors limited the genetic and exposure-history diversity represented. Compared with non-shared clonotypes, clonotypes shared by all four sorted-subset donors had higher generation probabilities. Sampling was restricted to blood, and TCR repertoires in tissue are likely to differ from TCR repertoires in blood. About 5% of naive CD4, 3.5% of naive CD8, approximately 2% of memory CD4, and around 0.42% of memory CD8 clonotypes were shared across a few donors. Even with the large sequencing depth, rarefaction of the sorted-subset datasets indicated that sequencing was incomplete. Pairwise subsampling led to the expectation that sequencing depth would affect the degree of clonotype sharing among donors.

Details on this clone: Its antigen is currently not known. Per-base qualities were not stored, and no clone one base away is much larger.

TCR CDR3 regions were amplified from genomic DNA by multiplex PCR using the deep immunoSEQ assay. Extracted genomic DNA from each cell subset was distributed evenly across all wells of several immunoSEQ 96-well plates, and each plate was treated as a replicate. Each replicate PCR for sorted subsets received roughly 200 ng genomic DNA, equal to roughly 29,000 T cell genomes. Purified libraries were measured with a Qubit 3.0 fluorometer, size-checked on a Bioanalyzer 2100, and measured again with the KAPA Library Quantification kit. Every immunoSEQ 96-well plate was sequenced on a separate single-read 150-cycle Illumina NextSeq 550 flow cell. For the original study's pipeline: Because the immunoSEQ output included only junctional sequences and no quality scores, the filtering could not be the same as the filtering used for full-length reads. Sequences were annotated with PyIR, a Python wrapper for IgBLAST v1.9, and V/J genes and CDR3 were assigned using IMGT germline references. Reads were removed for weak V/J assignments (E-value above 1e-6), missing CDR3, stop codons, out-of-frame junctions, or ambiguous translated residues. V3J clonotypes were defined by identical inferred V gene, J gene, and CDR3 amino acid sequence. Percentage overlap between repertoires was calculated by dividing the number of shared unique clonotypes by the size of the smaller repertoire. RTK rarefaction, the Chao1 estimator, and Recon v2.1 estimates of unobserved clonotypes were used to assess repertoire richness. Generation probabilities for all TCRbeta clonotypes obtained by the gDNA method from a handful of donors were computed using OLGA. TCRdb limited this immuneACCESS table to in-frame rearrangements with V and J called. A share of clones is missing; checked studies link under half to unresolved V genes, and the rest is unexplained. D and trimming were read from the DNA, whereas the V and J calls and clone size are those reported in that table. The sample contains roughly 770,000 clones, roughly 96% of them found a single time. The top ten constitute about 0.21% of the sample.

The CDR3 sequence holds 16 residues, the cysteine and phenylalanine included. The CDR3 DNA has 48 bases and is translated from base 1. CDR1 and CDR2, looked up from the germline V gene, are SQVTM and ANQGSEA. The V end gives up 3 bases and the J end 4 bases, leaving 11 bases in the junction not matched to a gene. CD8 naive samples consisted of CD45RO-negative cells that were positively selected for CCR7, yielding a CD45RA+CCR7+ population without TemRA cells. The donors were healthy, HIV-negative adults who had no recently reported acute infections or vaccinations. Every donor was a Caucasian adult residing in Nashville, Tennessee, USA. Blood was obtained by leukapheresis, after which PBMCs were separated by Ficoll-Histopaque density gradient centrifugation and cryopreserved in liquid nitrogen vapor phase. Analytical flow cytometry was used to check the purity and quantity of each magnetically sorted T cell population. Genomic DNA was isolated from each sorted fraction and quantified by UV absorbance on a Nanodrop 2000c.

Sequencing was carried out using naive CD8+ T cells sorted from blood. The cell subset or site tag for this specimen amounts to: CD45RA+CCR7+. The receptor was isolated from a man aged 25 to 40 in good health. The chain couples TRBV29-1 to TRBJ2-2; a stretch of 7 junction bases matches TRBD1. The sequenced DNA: TGCAGCGTTGAGGGGGCGACAGGGATCGCCACCGGGGAGCTGTTTTTT. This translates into CSVEGATGIATGELFF.